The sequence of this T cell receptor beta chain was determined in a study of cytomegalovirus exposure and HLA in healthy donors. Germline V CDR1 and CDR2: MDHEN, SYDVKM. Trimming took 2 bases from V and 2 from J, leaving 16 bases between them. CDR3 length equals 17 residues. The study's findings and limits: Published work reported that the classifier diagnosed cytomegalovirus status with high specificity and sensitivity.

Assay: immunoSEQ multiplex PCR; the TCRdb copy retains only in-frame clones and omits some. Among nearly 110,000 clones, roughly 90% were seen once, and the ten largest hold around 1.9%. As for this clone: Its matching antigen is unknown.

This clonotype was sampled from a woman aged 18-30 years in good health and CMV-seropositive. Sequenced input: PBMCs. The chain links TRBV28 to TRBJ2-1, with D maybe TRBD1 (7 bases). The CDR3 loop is CASSLPRQGLTYNEQFF. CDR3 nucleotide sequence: TGTGCCAGCAGTTTACCCCGACAGGGACTCACCTACAATGAGCAGTTCTTC.